These T cell receptor beta chains were read from a single sample in a study of T cells in localized non-small cell lung cancer. Measured with immunoSEQ multiplex PCR; TCRdb has only the in-frame clones, and not every one. The repertoire has about 92,000 clones, about nine tenths of them found once; the top ten carry about 4%. The material sequenced was PBMCs, taken before any cancer treatment. The source is a woman aged 35-75 years with stage II squamous cell lung carcinoma. Both conserved end residues are part of each CDR3. A D gene is named only where the DNA matches it firmly. Not all rows give a size; the values are once, few, many and, for expanded clones, a class.

clone size,D gene,J gene,V gene,CDR3 protein,CDR3 DNA
-,TRBD1,TRBJ1-1,TRBV5-1,CASTGGGMGTEAFF,TGCGCCAGCACGGGAGGGGGCATGGGCACTGAAGCTTTCTTT
-,TRBD1,TRBJ1-5,TRBV28,CATNDRGNQPQHF,TGTGCCACTAACGACAGGGGCAATCAGCCCCAGCATTTT
-,-,TRBJ2-7,TRBV19,CASSIGPRGEQYF,TGTGCCAGTAGTATTGGGCCCCGAGGGGAGCAGTACTTC
few,-,TRBJ1-2,TRBV5-1,CASRQTAGSGYTF,TGCGCCAGCAGGCAGACGGCAGGGTCCGGCTACACCTTC
-,-,TRBJ1-6,TRBV18,CASSPGGSYNSPLHF,TGTGCCAGCTCACCGGGGGGTTCCTATAATTCACCCCTCCACTTT
once,-,TRBJ1-1,TRBV29-1,CSVGMSWGSNTEAFF,TGCAGCGTTGGTATGTCTTGGGGCAGTAATACTGAAGCTTTCTTT
once,-,TRBJ2-7,TRBV27,CASSLRRTNNYEQYF,TGTGCCAGCAGTTTAAGGCGGACAAATAATTACGAGCAGTACTTC
-,-,TRBJ2-1,TRBV7-9,CASSFIAPGLLGSNEQFF,TGTGCCAGCAGCTTCATTGCACCGGGACTCCTGGGTAGCAATGAGCAGTTCTTC
-,TRBD1,TRBJ2-7,TRBV5-1,CASSSGTGGKYEQYF,TGCGCCAGCAGCTCTGGGACAGGGGGGAAATACGAGCAGTACTTC
-,-,TRBJ2-7,TRBV7-2,CASSLAPQGAYEQYF,TGTGCCAGCAGCTTAGCCCCACAGGGAGCCTACGAGCAGTACTTC
-,-,TRBJ1-2,TRBV19,CASSMKGGRIANYGYTF,TGTGCCAGTAGTATGAAAGGGGGACGGATAGCTAACTATGGCTACACCTTC
-,-,TRBJ1-6,TRBV7-2,CASSLGSSPLHF,TGTGCCAGCAGCTTAGGGAGTTCACCCCTCCACTTT
-,-,TRBJ2-2,TRBV28,CASVGPRANTGELFF,TGTGCCAGCGTCGGACCCCGGGCAAACACCGGGGAGCTGTTTTTT